This T cell receptor beta chain stems from a study of T cells after yellow fever vaccination. Overall study context: Researchers used SMART-Seq v4 Ultra Low Input to prepare fractions that had low cell numbers.

TCRdb reprocessed the 5' RACE reads via MiXCR and lists one record per CDR3 protein. The sample has about 580,000 distinct CDR3 sequences, around 17% seen once; the top ten hold about 18%. The germline V gene has CDR1 MDHEN and CDR2 SYDVKM. With 6 bases clipped from V and 2 bases from J, the junction kept 7 bases outside the gene matches. The CDR3 runs 15 residues. Study-wide findings and caveats: Abundant clonotypes from the bulk population could have been carried over as contaminants into FACS-sorted repertoires.

In the case of this clonotype: Its antigen remains unidentified.

This material consisted of PBMCs, taken about 5 days after the first yellow fever vaccination. The receptor's source is a man aged 18 to 29 who received the YFV17D yellow fever vaccine. The chain carries TRBV28 and TRBJ2-3; 8 bases line up with TRBD1. The CDR3 here is CASRGGQGYTDTQYF. The CDR3 region has the DNA TGTGCCAGCAGAGGAGGACAGGGTTACACAGATACGCAGTATTTT.